What follows are 15 T cell receptor beta chains derived from one specimen sequenced in a study of blood T cell repertoires in COVID-19. Only in-frame clones appear in the TCRdb table, and some are missing; sequencing was by immunoSEQ multiplex PCR. Of about 59,000 clones detected, under 85% appear once; the ten largest clones hold 3% to 4.5%. Sequences were obtained from peripheral blood. Receptor source: a woman older than 75 with acute or convalescent COVID-19.

This clone turned up a few times. The chain has TRBV29-1 and TRBJ1-4, with 7 bases that match TRBD1. Germline V gives CDR1 SQVTM, CDR2 ANQGSEA. V was pared by 6 bases and J by 6 bases, with 7 bases of the junction left unmatched. The CDR3 is 13 residues long. CDR3 nucleotide sequence: TGCAGCGTGGCGGGGCAGGGGGATGAAAAACTGTTTTTT. Protein: CSVAGQGDEKLFF.

The rearrangement links TRBV3-1 (or the pseudogene TRBV3-2) to TRBJ2-3, with D possibly being TRBD2 (6 bases). The germline gives CDR1 LGHDT, CDR2 YNNKEL (reference sequence). Between the trimmed V and J ends, which lost 11 bases and 2 bases, there was a span of 17 bases. The CDR3 consists of 14 residues. The CDR3: CAGSSGLHTDTQYF. The CDR3 DNA reads as TGTGCCGGATCCTCGGGACTCCACACAGATACGCAGTATTTT.

This clone turned up a few times. This chain connects TRBV4-2 to TRBJ1-4; D unclear. Germline CDR1 and CDR2: LGHNA and YNFKEQ. V lost 1 base and J 1 base, leaving 7 bases between the germline ends. The CDR3 is 15 amino acids. CDR3 nucleotides: TGTGCCAGCAGCCAAGCTCGAGGAACTAATGAAAAACTGTTTTTT. This encodes CASSQARGTNEKLFF.

V and J are TRBV13 and TRBJ2-7; 11 nucleotides agree with TRBD2. V gave up 3 bases and J gave up 2 bases; unmatched junction bases: 0. Germline CDR1 and CDR2: PRHDT and FYEKMQ (reference sequence). The CDR3 is 14 amino acids. The CDR3 here is CASSFSGGAYEQYF. DNA of the CDR3: TGTGCCAGCAGCTTTAGCGGGGGGGCCTACGAGCAGTACTTC.

CDR3 nucleotides: TGTGCCAGCAGTGAGATGACAGGGCCCCAAGAGACCCAGTACTTC. Translated, it gives CASSEMTGPQETQYF. This chain links TRBV2 with TRBJ2-5; TRBD1 agrees at 7 bases. Trimming removed 3 bases from V and 1 base from J; junction bases left unmatched: 5. The CDR3 extends over 15 amino acids. Germline CDR1 and CDR2: SNHLY and FYNNEI.

V is TRBV9 and J is TRBJ2-5; TRBD1 is a possible D gene (6 bases). The germline V and J ends were trimmed by 3 bases and 5 bases, with 14 bases remaining between them. The CDR3 covers 14 residues. Germline V gene lookup returns CDR1 SGDLS and CDR2 YYNGEE. CDR3 coding DNA: TGTGCCAGCAGCGACCTTTCCCAGGGGGAGACCCAGTACTTC. It is translated as CASSDLSQGETQYF.

The rearrangement joins TRBV4-3 to TRBJ1-2; 9 nucleotides align to TRBD1. CDR1 is LGHNA and CDR2 is YSLEER in the germline V gene. V shed 4 bases, J shed 5 bases, and the junction held 8 bases outside the gene matches. CDR3 size: 15 residues. The DNA for the CDR3 is TGCGCCAGCAGCCGGGGACAGGGCGGGGAGTATGGCTACACCTTC. Encoded protein: CASSRGQGGEYGYTF.

The chain has TRBV5-1 and TRBJ2-3; 13 positions agree with TRBD2. This CDR3 is built from 16 residues. Germline lookup yields CDR1 SGHRS and CDR2 YFSETQ. V shed 3 bases, J shed 2 bases, and the junction held 3 bases outside the gene matches. The CDR3 DNA is TGCGCCAGCAGCTCTGGGACTAGCGGGACCACAGATACGCAGTATTTT. It is translated as CASSSGTSGTTDTQYF.

The chain uses TRBV30 and TRBJ1-1, with TRBD1 matching 7 bases. Trimming cost V 1 base and J 7 bases; bases outside gene matches: 0. Germline V gene data show CDR1 as GTSNPN and CDR2 as SVGIG (reference sequence). The CDR3 is 11 amino acids. DNA of the CDR3: TGTGCCTGGAGTGGGGACAGTGAAGCTTTCTTT. Translated, it gives CAWSGDSEAFF.

The chain links TRBV11-2 to TRBJ1-3; no clear D. V was clipped by 1 base and J by 0 bases, with 7 bases between them. From germline, CDR1 is SGHAT and CDR2 FQNNGV. The CDR3 loop spans 15 amino acids. The CDR3 region is CASSLVAISGNTIYF. In DNA form, the CDR3 reads TGTGCCAGCAGCTTAGTGGCAATCTCTGGAAACACCATATATTTT. The variable domain in full, with the rest retrieved from reference TRBV11-2 and TRBJ1-3, is EAGVAQSPRYKIIEKRQSVAFWCNPISGHATLYWYQQILGQGPKLLIQFQNNGVVDDSQLPKDRFSAERLKGVDSTLKIQPAKLEDSAVYLCASSLVAISGNTIYFGEGSWLTVV.

The V call is TRBV27, the J call TRBJ2-3, with D perhaps matching TRBD2 (5 bases). The CDR3 totals 16 residues. CDR1 and CDR2 (germline): MNHEY, SMNVEV (reference sequence). With 5 bases removed from V and 0 bases from J, the gap between germline ends came to 15 bases. The CDR3: CASSPGVAESTDTQYF. CDR3 bases: TGTGCCAGCAGTCCCGGGGTAGCTGAAAGCACAGATACGCAGTATTTT.

The chain's CDR3 is CASSQVLAGIYNEQFF. The CDR3 coding sequence is TGCGCCAGCAGCCAAGTACTAGCGGGGATATACAATGAGCAGTTCTTC. The chain employs TRBV4-1 and TRBJ2-1; the match to TRBD2 covers 10 bases. The CDR3 sequence is 16 residues long. V lost 1 base to trimming and J lost 4 bases; unmatched junction nucleotides: 4. Germline CDR1 is MGHRA and CDR2 is YSYEKL.

The V and J genes are TRBV7-2 and TRBJ2-2; possibly TRBD2 for D (6 bases). The CDR3 length is 15 residues. Trimming removed 3 bases at V and 6 bases at J, with 14 bases between. Germline V gene lookup returns CDR1 SGHTA and CDR2 FQGNSA. CDR3 protein: CASSFGGRYPGELFF. The CDR3 nucleotides read TGTGCCAGCAGCTTCGGAGGGCGGTACCCCGGGGAGCTGTTTTTT. The entire variable domain, with the rest obtained from reference TRBV7-2 and TRBJ2-2, is as follows: GAGVSQSPSNKVTEKGKDVELRCDPISGHTALYWYRQSLGQGLEFLIYFQGNSAPDKSGLPSDRFSAERTGGSVSTLTIQRTQQEDSAVYLCASSFGGRYPGELFFGEGSRLTVL.

J is TRBJ2-1 and V is TRBV9; TRBD2 aligns across 12 bases. This CDR3 is built from 17 residues. Germline loops: CDR1 SGDLS, CDR2 YYNGEE. V was pared by 0 bases and J by 8 bases, with 9 bases of the junction left unmatched. The CDR3 loop reads CASSVGRLAGGLDEQFF. For the CDR3, the DNA is TGTGCCAGCAGCGTAGGGCGGCTAGCGGGGGGGCTCGATGAGCAGTTCTTC.

The J gene is TRBJ2-1, the V gene TRBV28; the match to TRBD1 covers 9 bases. There are 16 residues in the CDR3. Germline values: CDR1 MDHEN, CDR2 SYDVKM. The J segment lost 7 bases and the V segment lost 5 bases, leaving 12 bases of the junction unmatched. As DNA, the CDR3 is TGTGCCAGCAGTCCCAACTTCGGGACAGGGATTAATGAGCAGTTCTTC. Translating it yields CASSPNFGTGINEQFF.